The text below deals with one T cell receptor beta chain. Its antigen is still unknown. One end of the junction is discordant with germline, which a read error may explain. The template was RNA from unsorted bulk tissue. This record belongs to a study of tumor and adjacent non-tumor tissue in lung cancer. Study-level information: The cohort had roughly 12 adenocarcinoma, a couple of squamous cell and 1 small cell patients. Study-level points and caveats: Tumor tissue had significantly higher TCR diversity than normal lung. In normal lung, the top 100 clones were significantly more dominant than in tumor.

The library came from three nested PCR rounds adapted from ARM-PCR protocols. TCRdb redid the calling of the multiplex PCR reads with MiXCR, one entry per CDR3 protein. The table lists under 100,000 distinct CDR3 sequences, about two thirds of them singletons. The CDR3 length is 15 residues. Sequenced: lung tumor tissue. The TCR sequence derives from a woman in her seventies with non-small cell lung cancer. This sequence joins TRBV12-3 or TRBV12-4 and TRBJ1-3, with D possibly TRBD1 on 5 matching bases. The CDR3 sequence is CANSLRGTSGNTIYF. For the CDR3, the DNA is TGTGCCAACAGTTTAAGGGGCACCTCTGGAAACACCATATATTTT.